A selection of T cell receptor beta chains follows, all from one sample in a study of cytotoxic CD8 clonotypes in ibrutinib-treated CLL. This table comes from immunoSEQ multiplex PCR, and its TCRdb copy is limited to in-frame clones, with some not included. The table includes some 130,000 clones, 85% to 95% detected once. The source material was PBMCs, sampled after 12 months of ibrutinib treatment. These receptors came from a human donor with chronic lymphocytic leukemia. The CDR3 runs from the conserved cysteine through the conserved F or W. Fields, in order: V gene, D gene, clone size, J gene, CDR3 protein, CDR3 DNA. D genes are given only for firm matches. Clone size is stated in some rows and not others, as once, few, many or a class when expanded.

v_call: TRBV7-9; d_call: -; clone_size: once; j_call: TRBJ2-1; cdr3_aa: CASSFTARGGNEQFF; cdr3_nt: TGTGCCAGCAGCTTTACGGCCAGGGGAGGAAATGAGCAGTTCTTC
v_call: TRBV2; d_call: -; clone_size: -; j_call: TRBJ2-6; cdr3_aa: CAGMTNSGANVLTF; cdr3_nt: TGTGCCGGTATGACTAACTCTGGGGCCAACGTCCTGACTTTC
v_call: TRBV6-1; d_call: TRBD1; clone_size: -; j_call: TRBJ1-5; cdr3_aa: CASSEALDRGQPQHF; cdr3_nt: TGTGCCAGCAGTGAAGCGCTGGACAGGGGACAGCCCCAGCATTTT
v_call: TRBV4-1; d_call: -; clone_size: few; j_call: TRBJ1-5; cdr3_aa: CASSQEGATQPQHF; cdr3_nt: TGCGCCAGCAGCCAAGAAGGGGCGACTCAGCCCCAGCATTTT
v_call: TRBV15; d_call: TRBD2; clone_size: -; j_call: TRBJ2-5; cdr3_aa: CATSRDGGVAETQYF; cdr3_nt: TGTGCCACCAGCAGAGATGGGGGGGTAGCAGAGACCCAGTACTTC
v_call: TRBV9; d_call: TRBD1; clone_size: few; j_call: TRBJ1-1; cdr3_aa: CASSITDRVGTEAFF; cdr3_nt: TGTGCCAGCAGCATTACCGACAGGGTGGGCACTGAAGCTTTCTTT
v_call: TRBV5-8; d_call: -; clone_size: -; j_call: TRBJ2-6; cdr3_aa: CASSLGRKGSGANVLTF; cdr3_nt: TGTGCCAGCAGCTTGGGTCGTAAAGGGTCCGGGGCCAACGTCCTGACTTTC
v_call: TRBV2; d_call: -; clone_size: -; j_call: TRBJ2-3; cdr3_aa: CATGLFGTDTQYF; cdr3_nt: TGTGCCACCGGACTATTCGGCACAGATACGCAGTATTTT
v_call: TRBV7-9; d_call: TRBD2; clone_size: -; j_call: TRBJ2-7; cdr3_aa: CASSLAGTSKYEQYF; cdr3_nt: TGTGCCAGCAGCTTAGCCGGGACTAGCAAGTACGAGCAGTACTTC
v_call: TRBV28; d_call: -; clone_size: once; j_call: TRBJ1-2; cdr3_aa: CASSGAGQPDGYTF; cdr3_nt: TGTGCCAGCAGTGGGGCGGGCCAACCTGATGGCTACACCTTC
v_call: TRBV5-1; d_call: TRBD1; clone_size: -; j_call: TRBJ2-7; cdr3_aa: CASSLRTGGDEQYF; cdr3_nt: TGCGCCAGCAGCTTAAGGACAGGGGGCGACGAGCAGTACTTC
v_call: TRBV5-4; d_call: -; clone_size: once; j_call: TRBJ2-1; cdr3_aa: CARGVYGVYNEQFF; cdr3_nt: TGTGCCAGAGGGGTTTACGGGGTATACAATGAGCAGTTCTTC
v_call: TRBV28; d_call: TRBD2; clone_size: -; j_call: TRBJ2-5; cdr3_aa: CASSNFGSGTQETQYF; cdr3_nt: TGTGCCAGCAGCAACTTTGGGAGCGGGACTCAAGAGACCCAGTACTTC
v_call: TRBV7-2; d_call: -; clone_size: once; j_call: TRBJ1-5; cdr3_aa: CASSADRLQPQHF; cdr3_nt: TGTGCCAGCAGCGCCGACAGGCTTCAGCCCCAGCATTTT
v_call: TRBV7-3; d_call: TRBD1; clone_size: -; j_call: TRBJ1-2; cdr3_aa: CASSTTTGHGYTF; cdr3_nt: TGTGCCAGCAGCACCACGACAGGGCATGGCTACACCTTC
v_call: TRBV5-4; d_call: TRBD2; clone_size: -; j_call: TRBJ2-7; cdr3_aa: CASSPEGGRAPYEQYF; cdr3_nt: TGTGCCAGCAGCCCGGAGGGCGGGAGAGCTCCATACGAGCAGTACTTC
v_call: TRBV6-6; d_call: -; clone_size: once; j_call: TRBJ1-2; cdr3_aa: CASSYDHNYGYTF; cdr3_nt: TGTGCCAGCAGTTACGATCATAACTATGGCTACACCTTC
v_call: TRBV11-3; d_call: -; clone_size: -; j_call: TRBJ2-2; cdr3_aa: CASSLGGSWSTGELFF; cdr3_nt: TGTGCCAGCAGCTTAGGTGGTTCCTGGAGCACCGGGGAGCTGTTTTTT
v_call: TRBV5-6; d_call: -; clone_size: -; j_call: TRBJ1-5; cdr3_aa: CASSLVVDNPPNQPQHF; cdr3_nt: TGTGCCAGCAGCTTGGTAGTAGATAACCCACCGAATCAGCCCCAGCATTTT
v_call: TRBV7-8; d_call: TRBD1; clone_size: -; j_call: TRBJ1-4; cdr3_aa: CASSLAPGQGSEKLFF; cdr3_nt: TGTGCCAGCAGCTTAGCACCGGGACAGGGGAGTGAAAAACTGTTTTTT
v_call: TRBV7-2; d_call: -; clone_size: -; j_call: TRBJ2-7; cdr3_aa: CASSLAARSGPGYEQYF; cdr3_nt: TGTGCCAGCAGCTTAGCCGCTCGTTCGGGGCCGGGCTACGAGCAGTACTTC
v_call: TRBV13; d_call: -; clone_size: -; j_call: TRBJ2-1; cdr3_aa: CASSRFRGNEQFF; cdr3_nt: TGTGCCAGCAGCCGCTTTCGAGGCAATGAGCAGTTCTTC
v_call: TRBV6-6; d_call: TRBD2; clone_size: -; j_call: TRBJ2-5; cdr3_aa: CASRLAGGGETQYF; cdr3_nt: TGTGCCAGCAGATTAGCGGGAGGGGGAGAGACCCAGTACTTC
v_call: TRBV28; d_call: -; clone_size: -; j_call: TRBJ2-1; cdr3_aa: CASRLRNEQFF; cdr3_nt: TGTGCCAGCCGTCTCAGGAATGAGCAGTTCTTC
v_call: TRBV2; d_call: -; clone_size: -; j_call: TRBJ2-2; cdr3_aa: CASSVPGELFF; cdr3_nt: TGTGCCAGCAGCGTACCCGGGGAGCTGTTTTTT
v_call: TRBV29-1; d_call: -; clone_size: -; j_call: TRBJ2-5; cdr3_aa: CSVEGRWETQYF; cdr3_nt: TGCAGCGTAGAGGGGAGGTGGGAGACCCAGTACTTC
v_call: TRBV28; d_call: -; clone_size: -; j_call: TRBJ2-6; cdr3_aa: CASRWGSGANVLTF; cdr3_nt: TGTGCCAGCAGGTGGGGTTCTGGGGCCAACGTCCTGACTTTC